The rows below give T cell receptor beta chains drawn from one sample of a study of T cell repertoires in cytomegalovirus infection. MiXCR, run by TCRdb on the reads, gives a single entry per CDR3 protein. The repertoire holds under 500,000 distinct CDR3 sequences, approximately 42% seen once, with about 39% in the top ten. These receptors are not linked to any known antigen. This sample comprised cultured PBMCs, obtained from culture after CMV antigen stimulation. These receptor sequences come from a human donor in good health (CMV status not recorded). Some clones in this sample may be carry-over from other donors' samples. Each CDR3 is given with its conserved first and last residue. The D gene is left open where the match is weak. The size field is filled for only some rows; it gives once, few, many or a size class.

D	size	J	V	DNA	CDR3
NA	NA	TRBJ1-2	TRBV7-2	TGTGCCAGCAGCTTAGCGCTCGGGGATAGCTACACCTTC	CASSLALGDSYTF
NA	few	TRBJ2-5	TRBV12-3/TRBV12-4	TGTGCCAGCAGTTTAGGCGAACAAGAGACCCAGTACTTC	CASSLGEQETQYF
TRBD1	NA	TRBJ2-2	TRBV2	TGTGCCAGCAGATCAACAGGGGGCACCGGGGAGCTGTTTTTT	CASRSTGGTGELFF
TRBD2	few	TRBJ2-1	TRBV12-3/TRBV12-4	TGTGCCAGCAGTCACAAGAGCGGGGGTTCCTACAATGAGCAGTTCTTC	CASSHKSGGSYNEQFF
TRBD1	NA	TRBJ2-4	TRBV4-1	TGCGCCAGCAGAGGACAGGGTGAAGGCATTCAGTACTTC	CASRGQGEGIQYF
TRBD1	many	TRBJ2-1	TRBV7-8	TGTGCCAGCAGCTTAGTAACAGGGGGAATATACTCCTACAATGAGCAGTTCTTC	CASSLVTGGIYSYNEQFF
TRBD2	NA	TRBJ2-7	TRBV6-1	TGTGCCAGCAGGGTTAGCGGGGCGAGCTCCTACGAGCAGTACTTC	CASRVSGASSYEQYF
TRBD2	NA	TRBJ2-7	TRBV15	TGTGCCACCAGCAGAGACCGGGGGACTAGGGTCTACGAGCAGTACTTC	CATSRDRGTRVYEQYF
TRBD2	NA	TRBJ2-7	TRBV5-3	TGTGCCAGCAGCTCCCCTTTGCGGGGGGGCTCCTACGAGCAGTACTTC	CASSSPLRGGSYEQYF
NA	few	TRBJ1-2	TRBV2	TGTGCCAGCAGTGATCTTGGAGGGATGGACTATGGCTACACCTTC	CASSDLGGMDYGYTF
NA	few	TRBJ2-3	TRBV7-6	TGTGCCAGCAGCCCTCTCGGGGATGTCACAGATACGCAGTATTTT	CASSPLGDVTDTQYF
TRBD1	NA	TRBJ1-5	TRBV2	TGTGCCAGCAGCATAAAACCGACGGGACAGGGGCAAGGTCAGCCCCAGCATTTT	CASSIKPTGQGQGQPQHF
NA	NA	TRBJ2-5	TRBV7-4	TGTGCCAGCAGCTCAGGGGTTGGAGGGTATGAGACCCAGTACTTC	CASSSGVGGYETQYF
TRBD1	NA	TRBJ2-2	TRBV28	TGTGCCAGCAGTACGACAGGGGAAAGCGGGGAGCTGTTTTTT	CASSTTGESGELFF
NA	NA	TRBJ2-1	TRBV6-6	TGTGCCAGCAGTTACTCGAGGCTAGTATATGAGCAGTTCTTC	CASSYSRLVYEQFF
TRBD1	NA	TRBJ1-1	TRBV19	TGTGCCAGTAGTATTGGACAGGGGTTAGTCACTGAAGCTTTCTTT	CASSIGQGLVTEAFF
TRBD1	few	TRBJ2-4	TRBV12-3/TRBV12-4	TGTGCCAGCAGTCCCGGGACAGCCCGCAACATTCAGTACTTC	CASSPGTARNIQYF
TRBD2	few	TRBJ2-1	TRBV7-2	TGTGCCAGCAGCACCTTGGGACTAGCGGGAGGGAATGAGCAGTTCTTC	CASSTLGLAGGNEQFF
NA	many	TRBJ2-5	TRBV28	TGTGCCAGCAGTTTTCGTAGCGGGACAGGGAAAGAGACCCAGTACTTC	CASSFRSGTGKETQYF
NA	NA	TRBJ1-5	TRBV19	TGTGCCAGTCGCGGGTGGGGCAATCAGCCCCAGCATTTT	CASRGWGNQPQHF
TRBD2	NA	TRBJ2-1	TRBV27	TGTGCCAGCACCGTACTAGCGGGGGTCTACAATGAGCAGTTCTTC	CASTVLAGVYNEQFF
TRBD2	NA	TRBJ2-7	TRBV29-1	TGCAGCGTTTTGACCGGGACTAACGAGCAGTACTTC	CSVLTGTNEQYF
NA	few	TRBJ2-3	TRBV7-2	TGTGCCAGCAGGTCCAGGGGACGTAGTGATACGCAGTATTTT	CASRSRGRSDTQYF
TRBD1	many	TRBJ2-5	TRBV7-2	TGTGCCAGCAGCTTAACAGGGGGCGAGGAGACCCAGTACTTC	CASSLTGGEETQYF
NA	NA	TRBJ2-7	TRBV19	TGTGCCAGTAGTATAGAGGACAGTAGACGGTACGAGCAGTACTTC	CASSIEDSRRYEQYF
NA	few	TRBJ2-5	TRBV6-5	TGTGCCAGCAGTTACATGGGGGCCCCAGAGACCCAGTACTTC	CASSYMGAPETQYF
NA	NA	TRBJ1-5	TRBV19	TGTGCCAGTAGTGTCTCAGACCACAATCAGCCCCAGCATTTT	CASSVSDHNQPQHF
TRBD2	NA	TRBJ2-1	TRBV27	TGTGCCAGCAGGGGACTAGCCTACAATGAGCAGTTCTTC	CASRGLAYNEQFF
NA	few	TRBJ1-4	TRBV7-2	TGTGCCAGCAGCCGAAACAGGGCCACTAATGAAAAACTGTTTTTT	CASSRNRATNEKLFF
NA	few	TRBJ1-1	TRBV6-1	TGTGCCAGCAGTGAATGGGTCGCAGGGATTTTCTTT	CASSEWVAGIFF
TRBD1	few	TRBJ1-5	TRBV6-1	TGTGCCAGCAGGAGACAGGGGGCGAGCAATCAGCCCCAGCATTTT	CASRRQGASNQPQHF
TRBD2	NA	TRBJ2-7	TRBV6-2/TRBV6-3	TGTGCCAGCAGTCGACAGCGGGAGCCAGCCTACGAGCAGTACTTC	CASSRQREPAYEQYF
NA	NA	TRBJ2-4	TRBV7-6	TGTGCCAGCAGCTTAAGAGTCGAGGACATTCAGTACTTC	CASSLRVEDIQYF
TRBD2	NA	TRBJ2-5	TRBV7-2	TGTGCCAGCAGCTTAGGGAGCGGGGGGGCTAAAGAGACCCAGTACTTC	CASSLGSGGAKETQYF
NA	NA	TRBJ1-1	TRBV15	TGTGCCACCAGCAAAGCGTGGGGTGAAGCTTTCTTT	CATSKAWGEAFF
NA	NA	TRBJ2-5	TRBV5-6	TGTGCCAGCAGCTCGGTCCCCCGAGGGGAGACCCAGTACTTC	CASSSVPRGETQYF
TRBD1	few	TRBJ1-3	TRBV7-2	TGTGCCAGCAGCTTTCGACAGGGGGCCAGTAACACCATATATTTT	CASSFRQGASNTIYF
NA	NA	TRBJ2-7	TRBV7-9	TGTGCCAGCAGTTCAACGACAGGCTACGAGCAGTACTTC	CASSSTTGYEQYF
NA	few	TRBJ2-7	TRBV6-5	TGTGCCAGCAGTTACTCAAGGTGGGGTTCGGACGAGCAGTACTTC	CASSYSRWGSDEQYF
NA	few	TRBJ2-5	TRBV19	TGTGCCAGCAGCACCAGGGGTGAGACCCAGTACTTC	CASSTRGETQYF
TRBD2	NA	TRBJ2-1	TRBV19	TGTGCCAGTAGTATTGGAGGACTAGCGGGCACCTTC	CASSIGGLAGTF
NA	many	TRBJ1-5	TRBV7-2	TGTGCCAGCAGCCCAGGGGTCTTGCAGCCCCAGCATTTT	CASSPGVLQPQHF
NA	NA	TRBJ2-1	TRBV24-1	TGTGCCACCAGTGATTCCCAGACGGGGGATAGTAACTACAATGAGCAGTTCTTC	CATSDSQTGDSNYNEQFF